Listed below are T cell receptor beta chains from one sample, sequenced in a study of vaccination and CD4 T cells after COVID-19. Their antigens are not known. TCRdb passed the PCR reads through MiXCR, listing each CDR3 protein once. The table lists some 11,000 distinct CDR3 sequences, roughly 30% of them singletons, with about 14% in the top ten. Material: CD4+ T cells from blood, cultured in vitro, obtained after SARS-CoV-2 vaccination. The receptors originated from a human donor who had recovered from COVID-19. CDR3s include the opening cysteine and the closing phenylalanine or tryptophan. Each record gives: D gene, clone size, V gene, J gene, CDR3 protein, CDR3 DNA. D genes are given only for firm matches. Not every row has a clone size; where given, it reads once, few, many or a size class.

NA	few	TRBV12-3/TRBV12-4	TRBJ1-5	CASSPLTGRFSNQPQHF	TGTGCCAGCAGTCCCCTAACCGGACGGTTTAGCAATCAGCCCCAGCATTTT
TRBD1	NA	TRBV7-8	TRBJ1-5	CASSLRDRGQPQHF	TGTGCCAGCAGCCTAAGGGACAGGGGACAGCCCCAGCATTTT
NA	NA	TRBV28	TRBJ1-6	CASSFPGPNNSPLHF	TGTGCCAGCAGTTTCCCTGGCCCGAATAATTCACCCCTCCACTTT
NA	few	TRBV19	TRBJ1-5	CATSEGSLSNQPQHF	TGTGCCACCTCCGAAGGGTCCCTAAGCAATCAGCCCCAGCATTTT
NA	NA	TRBV6-5	TRBJ2-1	CASSFAPEQFF	TGTGCCAGCAGTTTCGCCCCTGAGCAGTTCTTC
NA	NA	TRBV4-3	TRBJ2-1	CASSQGVSGGLRNEQFF	TGCGCCAGCAGCCAAGGGGTTAGTGGGGGGCTAAGGAATGAGCAGTTCTTC
NA	medium-sized	TRBV12-3/TRBV12-4	TRBJ1-5	CASSFGDSNQPQHF	TGTGCCAGCAGTTTTGGGGACAGCAATCAGCCCCAGCATTTT
TRBD2	once	TRBV28	TRBJ2-1	CASSLRLLSGLAGTEQFF	TGTGCCAGCAGTTTACGTCTGTTGTCGGGACTAGCGGGAACCGAGCAGTTCTTC
NA	NA	TRBV7-9	TRBJ2-6	CASSLGVEANSGANVLTF	TGTGCCAGCAGCTTAGGTGTAGAGGCAAACTCTGGGGCCAACGTCCTGACTTTC
TRBD1	NA	TRBV28	TRBJ1-1	CASSPPDRENTEAFF	TGTGCCAGCAGTCCCCCGGACAGGGAGAACACTGAAGCTTTCTTT
TRBD2	NA	TRBV7-2	TRBJ2-7	CASSWSSGSHEQYF	TGTGCCAGCAGTTGGTCTAGCGGGAGTCACGAGCAGTACTTC
NA	NA	TRBV20-1	TRBJ1-6	CSPNALGQNTNNSPLHF	TGCAGTCCCAATGCGCTGGGGCAGAATACTAATAATTCACCCCTCCACTTT
TRBD2	NA	TRBV18	TRBJ2-6	CASSPRATSGTRLSGANVLTF	TGTGCCAGCTCACCACGAGCAACTAGCGGGACCCGTCTCTCTGGGGCCAACGTCCTGACTTTC
NA	once	TRBV12-3/TRBV12-4	TRBJ1-6	CASSLRGGNSPLHF	TGTGCCAGCAGTTTAAGGGGGGGAAATTCACCCCTCCACTTT
NA	NA	TRBV24-1	TRBJ1-1	CATSDSQEGQAFF	TGTGCCACCAGTGATTCACAGGAGGGCCAAGCTTTCTTT
TRBD1	few	TRBV11-2	TRBJ2-7	CASSPGTGLLSHGQYF	TGTGCCAGCAGCCCCGGGACAGGGCTGCTTTCTCATGGGCAGTACTTC
NA	NA	TRBV11-3	TRBJ2-1	CASSSTRGEQFF	TGTGCCAGCAGCTCTACTCGGGGTGAGCAGTTCTTC
NA	NA	TRBV2	TRBJ2-5	CASSEFGSGEESETQYF	TGTGCCAGCAGTGAATTTGGGTCAGGGGAGGAATCAGAGACCCAGTACTTC
NA	NA	TRBV7-3	TRBJ2-5	CASSSRPRETQYF	TGTGCCAGCAGCTCCAGACCTAGGGAGACCCAGTACTTC
NA	few	TRBV7-3	TRBJ2-1	CASSLRGGFQFF	TGTGCCAGCAGCTTACGTGGTGGTTTTCAGTTCTTC
NA	NA	TRBV20-1	TRBJ2-1	CSVTGVSFYNEQFF	TGCAGTGTTACGGGAGTGAGCTTCTACAATGAGCAGTTCTTC
TRBD2	NA	TRBV20-1	TRBJ2-7	CSARAVSRLAGGSTYEQYF	TGCAGTGCTAGAGCCGTCTCCAGGCTAGCGGGAGGTTCCACCTACGAGCAGTACTTC
TRBD2	NA	TRBV6-2/TRBV6-3	TRBJ2-1	CASSYSSGRALGGSDEQFF	TGTGCCAGCAGTTACTCGAGCGGGAGGGCCCTCGGGGGGTCCGATGAGCAGTTCTTC
TRBD1	few	TRBV5-5	TRBJ1-1	CASSVTGTGAEAFF	TGTGCCAGCAGCGTGACCGGGACAGGGGCTGAAGCTTTCTTT
NA	NA	TRBV6-1	TRBJ2-1	CASSTYREGRDNEQFF	TGTGCCAGCAGTACGTACAGGGAAGGAAGGGACAATGAGCAGTTCTTC
NA	few	TRBV14	TRBJ2-6	CASSGITGANVLTF	TGTGCCAGCAGCGGAATCACTGGGGCCAACGTCCTGACTTTC
TRBD1	NA	TRBV27	TRBJ2-1	CASSTRTGGGLYNEQFF	TGTGCCAGCAGTACCAGAACAGGGGGCGGACTATACAATGAGCAGTTCTTC
NA	few	TRBV28	TRBJ2-7	CASSSSRSQYF	TGTGCCAGCAGTTCCTCCAGGTCGCAGTACTTC
TRBD1	few	TRBV6-2/TRBV6-3	TRBJ1-5	CASSYSIVGQGTRQPQHF	TGTGCCAGCAGTTACTCGATCGTCGGACAGGGTACGCGGCAGCCCCAGCATTTT
TRBD2	NA	TRBV20-1	TRBJ2-1	CSARGPPSRREGYNEQFF	TGCAGTGCTAGGGGGCCCCCCTCCAGGCGGGAGGGTTACAATGAGCAGTTCTTC
TRBD2	few	TRBV11-2	TRBJ2-5	CASSFRGDSGGQETQYF	TGTGCCAGCAGCTTCCGGGGTGATAGCGGGGGCCAAGAGACCCAGTACTTC
NA	once	TRBV6-5	TRBJ2-7	CASSYVSSYEQYF	TGTGCCAGCAGTTACGTCAGCTCCTACGAGCAGTACTTC
TRBD1	NA	TRBV4-3	TRBJ1-1	CASSRQGARITEAFF	TGCGCCAGCAGCCGACAGGGGGCGCGAATCACTGAAGCTTTCTTT
NA	few	TRBV19	TRBJ1-1	CASGGRGREAFF	TGTGCCAGTGGAGGCAGAGGACGTGAAGCTTTCTTT
NA	NA	TRBV18	TRBJ2-7	CASSQRTNSYEQYF	TGTGCCAGCTCACAGAGGACTAACTCCTACGAGCAGTACTTC
NA	few	TRBV6-2/TRBV6-3	TRBJ1-1	CASVFRGNTEAFF	TGTGCCAGCGTATTCAGGGGGAACACTGAAGCTTTCTTT
NA	few	TRBV6-2/TRBV6-3	TRBJ2-5	CASSRSGRWGETQYF	TGTGCCAGCAGTCGTTCAGGGAGGTGGGGGGAGACCCAGTACTTC
TRBD1	medium-sized	TRBV4-1	TRBJ1-1	CASSQVGQGGNTEAFF	TGCGCCAGCAGCCAAGTTGGGCAGGGGGGGAACACTGAAGCTTTCTTT
NA	few	TRBV28	TRBJ1-2	CASSLLWQGYGYTF	TGTGCCAGCAGTTTATTATGGCAGGGCTATGGCTACACCTTC
TRBD2	NA	TRBV6-2/TRBV6-3	TRBJ2-7	CASSYSGIAGEQYF	TGTGCCAGCAGTTACTCGGGGATAGCGGGGGAGCAGTACTTC
NA	few	TRBV20-1	TRBJ2-5	CSARETQYF	TGCAGTGCTAGAGAGACCCAGTACTTC
NA	few	TRBV27	TRBJ2-3	CASGGRVGTDTQYF	TGTGCCTCCGGGGGCAGAGTGGGCACAGATACGCAGTATTTT
TRBD2	NA	TRBV6-2/TRBV6-3	TRBJ2-1	CASSTGTRTVGQFF	TGTGCCAGCAGTACCGGGACTAGAACAGTCGGGCAGTTCTTC
NA	few	TRBV20-1	TRBJ1-3	CSAPYEGLRDNIYF	TGCAGTGCCCCGTATGAGGGCCTCCGAGACAACATATATTTT
NA	NA	TRBV6-2/TRBV6-3	TRBJ1-1	CASSPTGLTEAFF	TGTGCCAGCAGCCCGACAGGCCTCACTGAAGCTTTCTTT
NA	NA	TRBV28	TRBJ2-7	CASSFYGQEYEQYF	TGTGCCAGCAGTTTCTATGGGCAGGAGTACGAGCAGTACTTC
TRBD1	NA	TRBV6-1	TRBJ1-1	CASSRDRGNTEALF	TGTGCCAGCAGTCGGGACAGGGGGAACACTGAAGCTCTCTTT
TRBD1	NA	TRBV7-9	TRBJ1-6	CASSPRQGLAPLHF	TGTGCCAGCAGCCCCCGACAGGGTTTGGCACCCCTCCACTTT
TRBD2	NA	TRBV7-8	TRBJ2-1	CASSSDTRLAGGPTNEQFF	TGTGCCAGCAGCTCCGACACCCGACTAGCGGGAGGGCCGACCAATGAGCAGTTCTTC
TRBD1	few	TRBV20-1	TRBJ1-5	CSARGDSNSNQPQHF	TGCAGTGCTAGAGGGGACAGTAATAGCAATCAGCCCCAGCATTTT
TRBD1	few	TRBV6-1	TRBJ2-7	CASRPGQGFSYEQYF	TGTGCCAGCAGGCCAGGACAGGGCTTCTCCTACGAGCAGTACTTC
NA	NA	TRBV11-2	TRBJ2-2	CASSLQAGELFF	TGTGCCAGCAGCCTCCAGGCCGGGGAGCTGTTTTTT
NA	few	TRBV6-1	TRBJ2-1	CASPGQRYNEQFF	TGTGCCAGCCCGGGACAACGGTACAATGAGCAGTTCTTC
NA	NA	TRBV19	TRBJ2-2	CASSMWAKVTGELFF	TGTGCCAGTAGTATGTGGGCAAAAGTAACCGGGGAGCTGTTTTTT
NA	NA	TRBV28	TRBJ1-1	CASTQDSRRTAFF	TGTGCCAGCACCCAGGACAGCCGACGAACAGCTTTCTTT